The text below deals with one T cell receptor (beta chain). Its antigen remains unknown. There are 16 residues in the CDR3. The data stem from a study of long-term antiretroviral therapy in people with HIV. The assay, immunoSEQ v3.0, was run at survey level. Sequencing used immunoSEQ multiplex PCR; TCRdb keeps in-frame clones, though not all of them. This sample has 20,000 to 25,000 clones, with just under 85% found just once. Broader study findings: The data indicate that diversity increased after ART but remained below transplant donor controls. The study found narrower CDR3 length ranges in HIV repertoires than in controls. Clones with expansion before ART led the repertoire at all time points. Blood dates from the mid-2000s to the late 2010s, possibly under older ART regimens.

Sequenced material: unsorted PBMCs, taken 1.6 years after starting antiretroviral therapy. This chain connects TRBV21-1 to TRBJ2-7; the table gives TRBD2 as D, unverified against the DNA. TRBV21-1 is recorded as a pseudogene. This TCR was sampled from a man aged 40-49 years with HIV. The CDR3 DNA reads TGTGCCAGCAGCGGCCGGGGGGAGCGGGGGGTCTACGAGCAGTACTTC. Protein sequence: CASSGRGERGVYEQYF.